Sequencing of this TCR beta chain was carried out in a study of blood T cell repertoires in COVID-19. Turning to the study itself: Whether acute or convalescent, the COVID-19 samples came from the United States, Italy and Spain. T cells, B-cell-depleted T cells, or PBMCs provided the cDNA or gDNA that served as material.

Authors' analysis steps: The authors estimated nucleated cell counts from reference gene primer amplification. Profiling relied on immunoSEQ multiplex PCR, and the TCRdb table lists in-frame clones only, not all of them. V, J and clone size are those of that table, while D and trimming were read from the DNA. The sample consists of 150,000 to 200,000 clones, around 81% of them appearing once. Patients in Seattle were enrolled during active infection, then followed longitudinally. This CDR3 is 14 amino acids long. Germline CDR1 is SGHAT and CDR2 is FQNNGV. Trimming stripped 5 bases from V and 2 bases from J, with 13 bases between.

The receptor was derived from a woman older than 75 with COVID-19, enrolled during active disease. The material sequenced was peripheral blood. The J gene is TRBJ2-7, the V gene TRBV11-2; maybe TRBD1 (6 bases). The CDR3 DNA follows: TGTGCCAGCAGCCCGGACAGTCAAGCCTACGAGCAGTACTTC. Amino acids: CASSPDSQAYEQYF.